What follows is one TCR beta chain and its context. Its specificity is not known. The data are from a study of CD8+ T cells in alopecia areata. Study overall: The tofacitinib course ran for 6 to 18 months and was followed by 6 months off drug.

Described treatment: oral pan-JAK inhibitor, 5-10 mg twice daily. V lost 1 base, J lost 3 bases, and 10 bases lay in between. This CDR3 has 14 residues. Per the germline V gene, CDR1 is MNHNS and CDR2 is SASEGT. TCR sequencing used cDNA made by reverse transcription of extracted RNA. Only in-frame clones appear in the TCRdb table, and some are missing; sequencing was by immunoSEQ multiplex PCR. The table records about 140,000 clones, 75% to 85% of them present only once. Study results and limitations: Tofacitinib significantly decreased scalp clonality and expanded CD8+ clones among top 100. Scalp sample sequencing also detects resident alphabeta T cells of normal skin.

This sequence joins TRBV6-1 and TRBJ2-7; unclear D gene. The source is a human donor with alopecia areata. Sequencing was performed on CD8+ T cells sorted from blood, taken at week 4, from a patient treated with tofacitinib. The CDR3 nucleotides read TGTGCCAGCAGTGAAGTGGCGGAAATCTACGAGCAGTACTTC. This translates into CASSEVAEIYEQYF.